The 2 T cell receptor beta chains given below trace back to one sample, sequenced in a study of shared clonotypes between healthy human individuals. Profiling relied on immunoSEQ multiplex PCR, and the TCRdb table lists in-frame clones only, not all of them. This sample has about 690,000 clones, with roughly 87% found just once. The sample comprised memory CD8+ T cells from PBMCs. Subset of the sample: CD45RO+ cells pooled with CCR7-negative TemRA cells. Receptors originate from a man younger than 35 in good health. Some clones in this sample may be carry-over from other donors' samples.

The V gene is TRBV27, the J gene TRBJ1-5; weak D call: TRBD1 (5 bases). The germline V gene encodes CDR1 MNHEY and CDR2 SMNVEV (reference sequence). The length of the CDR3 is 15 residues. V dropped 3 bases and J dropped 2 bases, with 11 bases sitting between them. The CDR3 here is CASSFSGLRNQPQHF. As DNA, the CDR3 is TGTGCCAGCAGTTTTTCAGGGTTACGCAATCAGCCCCAGCATTTT.

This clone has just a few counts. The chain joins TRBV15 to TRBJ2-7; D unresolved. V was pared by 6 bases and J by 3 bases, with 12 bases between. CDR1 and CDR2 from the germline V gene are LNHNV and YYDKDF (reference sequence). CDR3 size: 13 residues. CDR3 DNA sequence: TGTGCCACCAGGTCATCGGCTAGCTACGAGCAGTACTTC. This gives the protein CATRSSASYEQYF.